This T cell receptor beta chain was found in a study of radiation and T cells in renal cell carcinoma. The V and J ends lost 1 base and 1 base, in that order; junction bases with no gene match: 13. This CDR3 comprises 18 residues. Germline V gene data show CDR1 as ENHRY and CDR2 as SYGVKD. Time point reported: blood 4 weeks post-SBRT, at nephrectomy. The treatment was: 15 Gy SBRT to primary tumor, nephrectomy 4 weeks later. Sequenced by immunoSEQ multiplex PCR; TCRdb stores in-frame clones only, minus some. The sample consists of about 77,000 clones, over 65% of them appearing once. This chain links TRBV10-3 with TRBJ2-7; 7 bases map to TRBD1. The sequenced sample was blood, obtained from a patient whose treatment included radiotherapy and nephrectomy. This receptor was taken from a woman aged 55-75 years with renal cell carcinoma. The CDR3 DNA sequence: TGTGCCATCAGTGAGTATCTCAGCGACAGGGTATTTTCCTACGAGCAGTACTTC. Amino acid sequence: CAISEYLSDRVFSYEQYF.